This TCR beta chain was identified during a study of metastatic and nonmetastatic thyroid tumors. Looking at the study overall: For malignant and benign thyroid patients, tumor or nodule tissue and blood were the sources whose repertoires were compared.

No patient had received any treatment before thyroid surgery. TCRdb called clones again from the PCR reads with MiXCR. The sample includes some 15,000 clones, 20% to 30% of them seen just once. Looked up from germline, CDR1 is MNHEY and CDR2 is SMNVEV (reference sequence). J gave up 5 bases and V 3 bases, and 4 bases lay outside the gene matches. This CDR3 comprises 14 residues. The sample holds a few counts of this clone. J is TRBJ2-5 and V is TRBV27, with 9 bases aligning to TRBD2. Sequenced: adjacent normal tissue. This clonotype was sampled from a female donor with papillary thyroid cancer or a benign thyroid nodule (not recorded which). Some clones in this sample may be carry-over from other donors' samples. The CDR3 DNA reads TGTGCCAGCAGTTTTCTAGCGGGACGTGAGACCCAGTACTTC. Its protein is CASSFLAGRETQYF.